The 17 T cell receptor beta chains below come from one sample, sequenced in a study of T cell clonotyping in hematopoietic cell transplantation. The time point: recipient sample about 28 days before transplant, after cytoreduction. Measured with immunoSEQ multiplex PCR; TCRdb has only the in-frame clones, and not every one. The sample consists of about 18,000 clones, 86% of them appearing once. The sequencing used peripheral blood mononuclear cells, collected before stem cell transplant. The receptors were gathered from a man aged 50 to 59 with acute myeloid leukemia. Some clones in this sample may be carry-over from other donors' samples.

The chain is built from TRBV6-5 and TRBJ2-7; 8 nucleotides match TRBD2. Trimming cost V 6 bases and J 1 base; bases outside gene matches: 8. The CDR3 length is 15 residues. The germline CDR1 and CDR2 sequences are MNHEY and SVGAGI. CDR3: CASSPGGSGSYEQYF. DNA for the CDR3: TGTGCCAGCAGCCCGGGGGGGTCAGGGTCCTACGAGCAGTACTTC.

This clone has only a few counts. The chain is built from TRBV4-1 and TRBJ1-5, with D hard to call. Between the trimmed V and J ends, which lost 4 bases and 1 base, there was a span of 8 bases. The CDR3 covers 14 residues. Per germline, CDR1 MGHRA and CDR2 YSYEKL. CDR3 region: CASSPWVSNQPQHF. CDR3 sequence (DNA): TGCGCCAGCAGCCCATGGGTGAGCAATCAGCCCCAGCATTTT.

The V and J genes are TRBV19 and TRBJ1-2; D uncertain. This CDR3 is built from 15 residues. Trimming took 0 bases from V and 4 from J, leaving 12 bases between them. CDR1 is LNHDA, CDR2 SQIVND, per germline (reference sequence). The CDR3 loop is CASSIDGTAGYGYTF. The CDR3 DNA reads TGTGCCAGTAGTATAGATGGCACTGCTGGCTATGGCTACACCTTC.

This clone has just one count. This rearrangement joins TRBV29-1 to TRBJ1-2; maybe TRBD1 (5 bases). The germline CDR1 and CDR2 sequences are SQVTM and ANQGSEA. The CDR3 is 12 amino acids. The V gene lost 3 bases and the J gene lost 3 bases, with 8 bases spanning the gap. The CDR3 DNA reads as TGCAGCGTTGATACACAGGACTATGGCTACACCTTC. This gives the protein CSVDTQDYGYTF.

This chain links TRBV5-6 with TRBJ1-5; 8 bases are a match to TRBD1. CDR1 SGHDT and CDR2 YYEEEE come from the germline V gene. This CDR3 region has 17 residues. V gave up 4 bases and J gave up 2 bases; unmatched junction bases: 11. The CDR3 region has the DNA TGTGCCAGCAGCCGGAGGACAGGGACGATTCGCAATCAGCCCCAGCATTTT. Translation gives CASSRRTGTIRNQPQHF.

The V gene is TRBV30, the J gene TRBJ1-2, with D tentatively TRBD1 (6 bases). This CDR3 contains 14 residues. V lost 4 bases to trimming and J lost 8 bases, with 20 bases between them. Looked up from germline, CDR1 is GTSNPN and CDR2 is SVGIG (reference sequence). The DNA for the CDR3 is TGTGCCTGGAATTCAATGTCGGGGGGCGGGGGCTACACCTTC. This gives the protein CAWNSMSGGGGYTF. Full variable domain (missing parts from reference TRBV30 and TRBJ1-2): SQTIHQWPATLVQPVGSPLSLECTVEGTSNPNLYWYRQAAGRGLQLLFYSVGIGQISSEVPQNLSASRPQDRQFILSSKKLLLSDSGFYLCAWNSMSGGGGYTFGSGTRLTVV.

This chain joins TRBV4-3 and TRBJ2-2; D is unresolved. Germline loops: CDR1 LGHNA, CDR2 YSLEER. The CDR3 is 13 residues long. With 2 bases removed from V and 6 bases from J, the gap between germline ends came to 7 bases. This CDR3 reads CASSQTYSGELFF. CDR3 DNA: TGCGCCAGCAGCCAAACGTACTCCGGGGAGCTGTTTTTT.

V gene TRBV28 combines with J gene TRBJ2-7; 8 positions agree with TRBD1. CDR3 size: 18 residues. V shed 2 bases and J 5 bases; nucleotides not matched to a gene: 17. Germline V gene data show CDR1 as MDHEN and CDR2 as SYDVKM. CDR3 residues: CASSLLPKSTGDSHEQYF. As DNA, the CDR3 is TGTGCCAGCAGTTTACTCCCCAAATCGACAGGGGACAGCCACGAGCAGTACTTC. Filled out from reference TRBV28 and TRBJ2-7, the complete variable domain reads DVKVTQSSRYLVKRTGEKVFLECVQDMDHENMFWYRQDPGLGLRLIYFSYDVKMKEKGDIPEGYSVSREKKERFSLILESASTNQTSMYLCASSLLPKSTGDSHEQYFGPGTRLTVT.

This sequence joins TRBV6-6 and TRBJ1-2; D is unresolved. Germline-derived CDR1 and CDR2 are MNHNY and SVGAGI (reference sequence). Trimming stripped 4 bases from V and 6 bases from J, with 12 bases between. CDR3 size: 13 residues. This CDR3 reads CASSSQGYHGYTF. The CDR3 coding sequence is TGTGCCAGCAGTTCGCAAGGGTATCATGGCTACACCTTC.

The rearrangement links TRBV7-2 to TRBJ2-1; possible D gene TRBD2, 7 bases. The CDR3 runs 17 residues. The V and J ends lost 2 bases and 0 bases respectively, with 14 bases between them. The germline gives CDR1 SGHTA, CDR2 FQGNSA. The CDR3 reads CASSLRGGALSYNEQFF. In DNA, the CDR3 is TGTGCCAGCAGCTTAAGGGGGGGGGCCCTCTCCTACAATGAGCAGTTCTTC. The whole variable domain, filled in from reference TRBV7-2 and TRBJ2-1, reads GAGVSQSPSNKVTEKGKDVELRCDPISGHTALYWYRQSLGQGLEFLIYFQGNSAPDKSGLPSDRFSAERTGGSVSTLTIQRTQQEDSAVYLCASSLRGGALSYNEQFFGPGTRLTVL.

The chain recombines TRBV9 with TRBJ1-5, with D uncertain. The CDR3 has 13 amino acids. With 0 bases removed from V and 5 bases from J, the gap between germline ends came to 6 bases. Germline assignment: CDR1 SGDLS and CDR2 YYNGEE. The CDR3 sequence is CASSVGGYQPQHF. Written as DNA, the CDR3 is TGTGCCAGCAGCGTAGGAGGCTATCAGCCCCAGCATTTT.

V is TRBV19 and J is TRBJ1-4; no reliable D call. The CDR3 is made up of 14 amino acids. V dropped 6 bases and J dropped 0 bases, with 8 bases sitting between them. Germline lookup yields CDR1 LNHDA and CDR2 SQIVND (reference sequence). This chain's CDR3 is CASRGGTTNEKLFF. The CDR3 DNA is TGTGCCAGTAGGGGAGGTACAACTAATGAAAAACTGTTTTTT.

The rearrangement uses TRBV25-1 and TRBJ1-1, with D perhaps TRBD1 (6 bases). This CDR3 comprises 15 residues. V lost 1 base to trimming and J lost 6 bases, with 15 bases between them. Germline CDR1 is MGHDK and CDR2 is SYGVNS. CDR3 sequence reads: CASSELGRGVSEAFF. The CDR3 DNA is TGTGCCAGCAGTGAATTAGGCAGGGGAGTTTCTGAAGCTTTCTTT.

The rearrangement joins TRBV4-1 to TRBJ1-2; D is perhaps TRBD1 (5 bases). Germline V gives CDR1 MGHRA, CDR2 YSYEKL. This CDR3 contains 13 residues. Trimming took 0 bases from V and 3 from J, leaving 5 bases between them. CDR3 in amino acids: CASSQDRDYGYTF. CDR3 bases: TGCGCCAGCAGCCAAGACAGGGACTATGGCTACACCTTC.

J is TRBJ2-3 and V is TRBV9, with TRBD1 matching 8 bases. Germline V gene lookup returns CDR1 SGDLS and CDR2 YYNGEE. V shed 3 bases, J shed 2 bases, and the junction held 8 bases outside the gene matches. The CDR3 extends over 16 amino acids. The CDR3 loop reads CASSAGQGRSTDTQYF. CDR3 coding DNA: TGTGCCAGCAGCGCCGGACAGGGAAGGTCCACAGATACGCAGTATTTT.

This chain uses TRBV6-5 with TRBJ1-2; tentatively, D is TRBD1 (5 bases). The CDR3 is 14 amino acids. CDR1 and CDR2 (germline): MNHEY, SVGAGI. Trimming left V 6 bases short and J 5 bases short, with 16 bases between. CDR3 DNA sequence: TGTGCCAGCAGGGGGACGGCGTCTGGGTATGGCTACACCTTC. It specifies CASRGTASGYGYTF.

This clone was recorded once. The chain uses TRBV9 and TRBJ1-3, with unresolved D. Per germline, CDR1 SGDLS and CDR2 YYNGEE. The CDR3 loop spans 15 amino acids. With 2 bases removed from V and 1 base from J, the gap between germline ends came to 10 bases. CDR3 region: CASSVLGDSGNTIYF. Written as DNA, the CDR3 is TGTGCCAGCAGCGTCCTGGGAGATTCTGGAAACACCATATATTTT. Full variable domain (missing parts from reference TRBV9 and TRBJ1-3): DSGVTQTPKHLITATGQRVTLRCSPRSGDLSVYWYQQSLDQGLQFLIQYYNGEERAKGNILERFSAQQFPDLHSELNLSSLELGDSALYFCASSVLGDSGNTIYFGEGSWLTVV.